This record covers a single TCR beta chain. Its antigen is as yet unknown. The sample belongs to a study of long-term antiretroviral therapy in people with HIV. Study-wide points: Information on adherence to ART, viral resistance or therapy changes was unavailable. Relative to transplant donor controls, diversity remained lower despite increasing after ART.

Survey-level resolution applied to immunoSEQ assay v3.0. Method: immunoSEQ multiplex PCR; TCRdb's copy keeps in-frame clones and lacks some. The profile shows about 17,000 clones, 88% of them singletons. PBMC samples from each donor numbered at least one pre-ART and at least two post-ART. Before DNA extraction, about 0.95-10 million cryopreserved PBMC were held in the samples. The specimen comprised unsorted PBMCs, sampled 6.9 years after starting antiretroviral therapy. This clonotype was sampled from a man aged 50-59 years with HIV.

The CDR3 DNA follows: TGTGCCAGCAGCCCCCCCCCGGGACAGGGAAACGAGCAGTACTTC. Residues: CASSPPPGQGNEQYF. The rearrangement joins TRBV9 to TRBJ2-7; TRBD1 agrees at 9 bases. In germline, CDR1 is SGDLS, CDR2 YYNGEE. The CDR3 sequence is 15 residues long. The V segment lost 4 bases and the J segment 5 bases; nucleotides outside the gene matches: 10.